These 7 T cell receptor beta chains were all obtained from the same sample, sequenced in a study of T cell changes during pregnancy in multiple sclerosis. Using immunoSEQ multiplex PCR, the repertoire was profiled, and TCRdb retains in-frame clones only, with some absent. The sample lists about 17,000 clones, roughly 90% occurring once. Sample: CD8+ T cells from peripheral blood mononuclear cells, taken after pregnancy. These receptor sequences come from a female donor in good health, enrolled as a control in a pregnancy study.

This clone was seen just once. The gene calls are TRBV6-1 and TRBJ1-5, with D possibly being TRBD1 (5 bases). This CDR3 spans 15 amino acids. Trimming took off 6 bases at V and 0 bases at J, with 12 bases between the two ends. Germline V gene sequence: CDR1 MNHNS, CDR2 SASEGT. The CDR3 DNA sequence: TGTGCCAGCAGGGGACTGACCTATAGCAATCAGCCCCAGCATTTT. This gives the protein CASRGLTYSNQPQHF.

The genes are TRBV4-1 and TRBJ1-2; D is undetermined. Germline lookup yields CDR1 MGHRA and CDR2 YSYEKL. V lost 6 bases, J lost 0 bases, and 14 bases lay in between. The CDR3 spans 15 residues. The DNA of the CDR3 is TGCGCCAGCAGAGAAGGATGGGGAGCTAACTATGGCTACACCTTC. Translated: CASREGWGANYGYTF.

The rearrangement joins TRBV11-2 to TRBJ2-1; no clear D gene. Germline-derived CDR1 and CDR2 are SGHAT and FQNNGV. The CDR3 is 12 amino acids. V lost 0 bases and J lost 12, with 9 bases in between. The CDR3 sequence: CASSLDPAVQFF. For the CDR3, the DNA is TGTGCCAGCAGCTTAGATCCGGCGGTGCAGTTCTTC. Full variable domain (remainder filled in from reference TRBV11-2 and TRBJ2-1): EAGVAQSPRYKIIEKRQSVAFWCNPISGHATLYWYQQILGQGPKLLIQFQNNGVVDDSQLPKDRFSAERLKGVDSTLKIQPAKLEDSAVYLCASSLDPAVQFFGPGTRLTVL.

This chain links TRBV4-1 with TRBJ1-5; D remains ambiguous. This CDR3 is built from 14 residues. The germline CDR1 and CDR2 sequences are MGHRA and YSYEKL. V lost 1 base and J 0 bases, leaving 4 bases between the germline ends. DNA for the CDR3: TGCGCCAGCAGCCAAGCTAGTAGCAATCAGCCCCAGCATTTT. Encoded protein: CASSQASSNQPQHF.

This chain connects TRBV19 to TRBJ2-1; 13 bases are a match to TRBD2. The V gene's germline CDR1 is LNHDA and CDR2 SQIVND (reference sequence). This CDR3 region has 15 residues. Losses at the gene ends were 7 bases for V and 4 bases for J; bases not matched to a gene: 4. The CDR3 sequence is CASKLTSGGYNEQFF. CDR3 coding DNA: TGTGCCAGTAAACTGACTAGCGGGGGGTACAATGAGCAGTTCTTC. The variable domain in full, with the rest retrieved from reference TRBV19 and TRBJ2-1, is DGGITQSPKYLFRKEGQNVTLSCEQNLNHDAMYWYRQDPGQGLRLIYYSQIVNDFQKGDIAEGYSVSREKKESFPLTVTSAQKNPTAFYLCASKLTSGGYNEQFFGPGTRLTVL.

This clone was observed a single time. The chain carries TRBV4-1 and TRBJ2-3; the match to TRBD2 covers 11 bases. Germline CDR1 MGHRA, CDR2 YSYEKL. The CDR3 consists of 15 residues. V trimming: 1 base; J trimming: 4 bases; junction bases outside the gene matches: 1. CDR3 protein: CASSQASGRPDTQYF. CDR3 nucleotide sequence: TGCGCCAGCAGCCAAGCTAGCGGGAGGCCAGATACGCAGTATTTT.

This clone was counted only a few times. The CDR3 sequence: CASSLSVAGMAKNIQYF. The CDR3 DNA sequence: TGTGCCAGCAGTTTATCAGTGGCAGGGATGGCCAAAAACATTCAGTACTTC. This sequence joins TRBV27 and TRBJ2-4; maybe TRBD1 (5 bases). This CDR3 has 17 amino acids. Between the trimmed V and J ends, which lost 0 bases and 1 base, there was a span of 13 bases. Germline values: CDR1 MNHEY, CDR2 SMNVEV (reference sequence).